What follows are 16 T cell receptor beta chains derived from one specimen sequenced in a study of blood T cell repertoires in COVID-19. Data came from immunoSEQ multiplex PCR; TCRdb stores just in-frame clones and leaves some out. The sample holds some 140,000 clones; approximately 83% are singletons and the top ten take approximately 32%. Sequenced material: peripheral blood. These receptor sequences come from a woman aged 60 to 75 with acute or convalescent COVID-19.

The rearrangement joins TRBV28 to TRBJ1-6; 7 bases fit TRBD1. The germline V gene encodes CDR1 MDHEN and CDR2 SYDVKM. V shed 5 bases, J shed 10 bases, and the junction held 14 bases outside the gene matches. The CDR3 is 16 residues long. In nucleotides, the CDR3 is TGTGCCAGCAGTATCAGATCGAGACAGGGTGGCTCACCCCTCCACTTT. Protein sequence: CASSIRSRQGGSPLHF.

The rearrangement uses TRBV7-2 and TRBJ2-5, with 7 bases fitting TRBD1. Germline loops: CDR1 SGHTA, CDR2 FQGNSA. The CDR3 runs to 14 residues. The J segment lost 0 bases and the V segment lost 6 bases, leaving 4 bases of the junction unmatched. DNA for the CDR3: TGTGCCAGCAGTCTACAGGGGTACCAAGAGACCCAGTACTTC. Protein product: CASSLQGYQETQYF.

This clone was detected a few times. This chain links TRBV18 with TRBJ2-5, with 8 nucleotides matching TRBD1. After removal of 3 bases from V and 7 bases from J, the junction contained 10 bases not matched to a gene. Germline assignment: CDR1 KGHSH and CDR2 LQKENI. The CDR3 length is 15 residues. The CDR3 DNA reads TGTGCCAGCTCACCGGGGACAGGAACGGTCGGGACCCAGTACTTC. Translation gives CASSPGTGTVGTQYF.

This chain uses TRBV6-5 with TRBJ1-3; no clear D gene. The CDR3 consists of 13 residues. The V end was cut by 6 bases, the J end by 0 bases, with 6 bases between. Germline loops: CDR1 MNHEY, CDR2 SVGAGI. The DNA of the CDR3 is TGTGCCAGCAGGCTATCCTCTGGAAACACCATATATTTT. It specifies CASRLSSGNTIYF.

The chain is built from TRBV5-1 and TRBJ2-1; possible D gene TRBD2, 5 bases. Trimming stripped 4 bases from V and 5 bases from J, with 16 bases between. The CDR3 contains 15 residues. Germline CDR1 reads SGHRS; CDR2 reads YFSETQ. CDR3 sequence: CASSHKVGVDNEQFF. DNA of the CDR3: TGCGCCAGCAGCCATAAAGTCGGGGTGGACAATGAGCAGTTCTTC.

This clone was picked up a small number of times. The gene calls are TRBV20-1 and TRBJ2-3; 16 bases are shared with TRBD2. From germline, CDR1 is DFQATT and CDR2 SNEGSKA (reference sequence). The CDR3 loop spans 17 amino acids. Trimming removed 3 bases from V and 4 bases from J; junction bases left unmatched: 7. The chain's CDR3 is CSASGTSGGAPADTQYF. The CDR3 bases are TGCAGTGCTAGTGGGACTAGCGGGGGGGCTCCGGCAGATACGCAGTATTTT.

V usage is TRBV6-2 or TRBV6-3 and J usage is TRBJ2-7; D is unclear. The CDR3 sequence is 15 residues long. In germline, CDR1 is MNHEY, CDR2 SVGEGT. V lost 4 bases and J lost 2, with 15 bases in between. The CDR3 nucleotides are TGTGCCAGCAGTTCCTGGCTGGGTGACACCTACGAGCAGTACTTC. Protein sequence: CASSSWLGDTYEQYF.

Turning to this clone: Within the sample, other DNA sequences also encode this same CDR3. The CDR3 here is CASSLDSPLYGYTF. CDR3 coding DNA: TGCGCCAGTAGCCTGGACAGCCCTCTCTATGGCTACACCTTC. The chain carries TRBV5-1 and TRBJ1-2; D is possibly TRBD1 (6 bases). The CDR3 sequence is 14 residues long. V dropped 8 bases and J dropped 4 bases, with 18 bases sitting between them. Germline loops: CDR1 SGHRS, CDR2 YFSETQ.

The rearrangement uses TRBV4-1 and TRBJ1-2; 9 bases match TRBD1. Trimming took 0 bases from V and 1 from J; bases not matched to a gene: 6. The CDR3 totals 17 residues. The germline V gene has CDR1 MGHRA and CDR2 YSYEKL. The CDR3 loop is CASSQDENRGRNYGYTF. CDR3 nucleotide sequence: TGCGCCAGCAGCCAAGATGAGAACAGGGGGCGTAACTATGGCTACACCTTC.

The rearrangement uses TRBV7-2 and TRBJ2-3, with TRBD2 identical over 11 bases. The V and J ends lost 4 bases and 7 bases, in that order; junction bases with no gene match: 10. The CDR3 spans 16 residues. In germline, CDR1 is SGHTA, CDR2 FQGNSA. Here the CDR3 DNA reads TGTGCCAGCAGCTCGGTGGGGACTAGCGGCCAATATACGCAGTATTTT. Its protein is CASSSVGTSGQYTQYF.

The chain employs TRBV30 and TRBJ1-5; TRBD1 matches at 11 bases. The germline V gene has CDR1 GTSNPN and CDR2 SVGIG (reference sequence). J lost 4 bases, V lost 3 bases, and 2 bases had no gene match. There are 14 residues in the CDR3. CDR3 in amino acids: CAWSGTGGNQPQHF. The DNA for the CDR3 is TGTGCCTGGAGCGGGACAGGGGGAAATCAGCCCCAGCATTTT.

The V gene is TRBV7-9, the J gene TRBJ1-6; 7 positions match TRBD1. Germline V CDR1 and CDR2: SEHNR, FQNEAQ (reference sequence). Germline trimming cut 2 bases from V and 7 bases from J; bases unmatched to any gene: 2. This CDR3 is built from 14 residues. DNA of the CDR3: TGTGCCAGCAGCTTACGACAGGGAAATTCACCCCTCCACTTT. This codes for CASSLRQGNSPLHF.

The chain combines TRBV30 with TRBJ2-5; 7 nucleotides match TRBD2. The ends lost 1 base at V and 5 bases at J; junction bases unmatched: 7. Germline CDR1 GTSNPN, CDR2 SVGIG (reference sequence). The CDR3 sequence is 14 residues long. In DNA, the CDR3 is TGTGCCTGGAGTGGCCGGACTAGTAGGGAGACCCAGTACTTC. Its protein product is CAWSGRTSRETQYF.

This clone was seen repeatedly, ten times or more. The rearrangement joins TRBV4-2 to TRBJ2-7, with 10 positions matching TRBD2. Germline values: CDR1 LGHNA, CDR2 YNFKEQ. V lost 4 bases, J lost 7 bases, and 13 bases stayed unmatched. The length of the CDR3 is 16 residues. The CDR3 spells CASSLSRAGGPEEQYF. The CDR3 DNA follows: TGTGCCAGCAGCCTTTCCCGAGCGGGGGGGCCTGAAGAGCAGTACTTC.

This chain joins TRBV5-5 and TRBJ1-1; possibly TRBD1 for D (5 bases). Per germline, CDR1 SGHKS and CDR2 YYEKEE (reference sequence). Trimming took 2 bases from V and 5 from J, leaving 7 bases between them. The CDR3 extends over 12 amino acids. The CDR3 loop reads CASSFGGTEAFF. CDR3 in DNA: TGTGCCAGCAGCTTTGGGGGGACTGAAGCTTTCTTT. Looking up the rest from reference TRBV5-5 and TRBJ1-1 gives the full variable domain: DAGVTQSPTHLIKTRGQQVTLRCSPISGHKSVSWYQQVLGQGPQFIFQYYEKEERGRGNFPDRFSARQFPNYSSELNVNALLLGDSALYLCASSFGGTEAFFGQGTRLTVV.

CDR3 nucleotides: TGCGCCAGCAGTCTTTCCGGGACAGGGAATGAAAAACTGTTTTTT. It yields the protein CASSLSGTGNEKLFF. The chain couples TRBV5-1 to TRBJ1-4; 9 bases match TRBD1. Per the germline V gene, CDR1 is SGHRS and CDR2 is YFSETQ. Unmatched junction bases numbered 7, after V lost 5 bases and J lost 5 bases. The CDR3 extends over 15 amino acids.